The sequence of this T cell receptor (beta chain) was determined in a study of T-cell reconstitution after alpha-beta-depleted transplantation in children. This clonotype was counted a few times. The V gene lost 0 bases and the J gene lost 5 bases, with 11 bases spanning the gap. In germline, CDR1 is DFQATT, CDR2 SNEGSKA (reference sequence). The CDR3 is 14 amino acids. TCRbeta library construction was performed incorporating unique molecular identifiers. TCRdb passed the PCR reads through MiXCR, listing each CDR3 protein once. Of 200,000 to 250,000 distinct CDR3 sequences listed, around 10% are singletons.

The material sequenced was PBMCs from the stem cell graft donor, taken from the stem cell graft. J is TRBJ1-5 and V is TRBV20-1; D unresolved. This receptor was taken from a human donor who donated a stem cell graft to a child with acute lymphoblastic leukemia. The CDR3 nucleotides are TGCAGTGCTAGAGATCTGGGAGGATATCAGCCCCAGCATTTT. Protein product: CSARDLGGYQPQHF.